What follows are 31 T cell receptor beta chains derived from one specimen sequenced in a study of T cell responses to AZD1222 COVID-19 vaccine. Some clones are missing from TCRdb's copy, which holds only in-frame ones; the method was immunoSEQ multiplex PCR. The repertoire holds over 30,000 clones, with 88% as singletons. The input for sequencing was peripheral blood, taken 28 days after the second dose of the MenACWY control vaccine. These receptors came from an adult who received the MenACWY meningococcal vaccine as a control.

This chain connects TRBV10-3 to TRBJ2-7; D is unclear. This CDR3 contains 12 residues. Germline V gene data show CDR1 as ENHRY and CDR2 as SYGVKD. Trimming removed 10 bases from V and 5 bases from J, with 15 bases in between. The CDR3 sequence is CATTSISNEQYF. As DNA, the CDR3 is TGTGCCACCACTTCTATATCGAACGAGCAGTACTTC.

This chain links TRBV4-1 with TRBJ2-2; D remains unclear. This CDR3 region has 17 residues. CDR1 and CDR2 (germline): MGHRA, YSYEKL. The V and J ends lost 1 base and 1 base respectively, with 13 bases between them. For the CDR3, the DNA is TGCGCCAGCAGCCAAGGACGAGCGAGGAAGAACACCGGGGAGCTGTTTTTT. Translation: CASSQGRARKNTGELFF.

This clone was detected only a few times. The gene calls are TRBV5-6 and TRBJ1-4, with no clear D. Germline CDR1 SGHDT, CDR2 YYEEEE. Deletions cut 2 bases from V and 7 bases from J, with 9 bases between. The CDR3 has 13 residues. In DNA form, the CDR3 reads TGTGCCAGCAGCTTTGGGAGGACTGAAAAACTGTTTTTT. The encoded protein is CASSFGRTEKLFF.

The rearrangement joins TRBV2 to TRBJ1-2; the match to TRBD1 covers 8 bases. This CDR3 has 14 amino acids. The germline gives CDR1 SNHLY, CDR2 FYNNEI. The V and J ends lost 3 bases and 3 bases, in that order; junction bases with no gene match: 3. CDR3 sequence (DNA): TGTGCCAGCAGTGACGACAGGGGCCACTATGGCTACACCTTC. Amino acid sequence: CASSDDRGHYGYTF.

The gene calls are TRBV9 and TRBJ1-1; D gene ambiguous. Deletions cut 3 bases from V and 3 bases from J, with 9 bases between. The germline gives CDR1 SGDLS, CDR2 YYNGEE. The CDR3 is 13 residues long. The CDR3 sequence is CASSARSDTEAFF. The DNA for the CDR3 is TGTGCCAGCAGCGCCAGATCTGACACTGAAGCTTTCTTT.

This chain joins TRBV27 and TRBJ2-3, with 9 bases that match TRBD2. CDR3 length: 13 amino acids. Germline V lookup: CDR1 MNHEY, CDR2 SMNVEV (reference sequence). The trim removed 11 bases at V and 1 base at J, leaving 4 bases unmatched. In DNA form, the CDR3 reads TGTGCCTCTAGCGGGGTTGGCACAGATACGCAGTATTTT. Translation gives CASSGVGTDTQYF.

The DNA of the CDR3 is TGTGCCAGCAGCCACCCGGGACAGGGTTCACCCCTCCACTTT. Its protein product is CASSHPGQGSPLHF. This chain links TRBV3-1 (or the pseudogene TRBV3-2) with TRBJ1-6, with TRBD1 matching 9 bases. V lost 3 bases to trimming and J lost 9 bases; unmatched junction nucleotides: 3. Looked up from germline, CDR1 is LGHDT and CDR2 is YNNKEL (reference sequence). This CDR3 is 14 amino acids long.

The chain carries TRBV6-4 and TRBJ2-1; TRBD1 agrees at 8 bases. There are 15 residues in the CDR3. Germline V gene lookup returns CDR1 MRHNA and CDR2 SNTAGT. Trimming took 1 base from V and 3 from J; bases not matched to a gene: 2. CDR3 sequence (DNA): TGTGCCAGCAGTGACTTACAGGGGGACTACAATGAGCAGTTCTTC. It translates to CASSDLQGDYNEQFF.

The rearrangement links TRBV6-5 to TRBJ1-4; D remains ambiguous. The CDR3 length is 14 residues. Between the trimmed V and J ends, which lost 6 bases and 3 bases, there was a span of 11 bases. Germline-derived CDR1 and CDR2 are MNHEY and SVGAGI. CDR3: CASSPEFSNEKLFF. DNA of the CDR3: TGTGCCAGCAGCCCAGAGTTCTCTAATGAAAAACTGTTTTTT.

The V gene is TRBV19, the J gene TRBJ1-5, with unresolved D. The CDR3 consists of 13 residues. Trimming shortened V by 0 bases and J by 3 bases, and 3 bases separated the two germline ends. In germline, CDR1 is LNHDA, CDR2 SQIVND (reference sequence). The CDR3 is CASSIEPNQPQHF. CDR3 bases: TGTGCCAGTAGTATAGAACCCAATCAGCCCCAGCATTTT.

The chain combines TRBV24-1 with TRBJ2-6; no reliable D call. Per the germline V gene, CDR1 is KGHDR and CDR2 is SFDVKD. This CDR3 region has 19 residues. V was clipped by 0 bases and J by 0 bases, with 14 bases between them. The CDR3 loop is CATSDLQSRTGSGANVLTF. CDR3 DNA: TGTGCCACCAGTGATTTGCAATCGCGCACCGGCTCTGGGGCCAACGTCCTGACTTTC.

The chain couples TRBV5-1 to TRBJ2-3; TRBD2 aligns across 10 bases. Germline V gene sequence: CDR1 SGHRS, CDR2 YFSETQ. The CDR3 runs 16 residues. The ends lost 3 bases at V and 5 bases at J; junction bases unmatched: 9. CDR3 DNA: TGCGCCAGCAGCTCCTCACTAGCGGGAATGGGAGATACGCAGTATTTT. It specifies CASSSSLAGMGDTQYF. The full variable domain, rest sourced from reference TRBV5-1 and TRBJ2-3, is KAGVTQTPRYLIKTRGQQVTLSCSPISGHRSVSWYQQTPGQGLQFLFEYFSETQRNKGNFPGRFSGRQFSNSRSEMNVSTLELGDSALYLCASSSSLAGMGDTQYFGPGTRLTVL.

The chain recombines TRBV5-1 with TRBJ2-1; 8 positions match TRBD1. Per germline, CDR1 SGHRS and CDR2 YFSETQ. The CDR3 covers 17 residues. V gave up 4 bases and J gave up 3 bases; unmatched junction bases: 12. DNA of the CDR3: TGCGCCAGCAGCCTTCAGACGGGACAGGTATTCTACAATGAGCAGTTCTTC. It specifies CASSLQTGQVFYNEQFF. Full variable domain (outside the CDR3, taken from reference TRBV5-1 and TRBJ2-1): KAGVTQTPRYLIKTRGQQVTLSCSPISGHRSVSWYQQTPGQGLQFLFEYFSETQRNKGNFPGRFSGRQFSNSRSEMNVSTLELGDSALYLCASSLQTGQVFYNEQFFGPGTRLTVL.

This clone was found a few times. The V call is TRBV5-1, the J call TRBJ2-7; D unresolved. Trimming took 1 base from V and 5 from J, leaving 10 bases between them. Germline CDR1 SGHRS, CDR2 YFSETQ. The CDR3 loop spans 13 amino acids. This CDR3 is CASSLFTEHEQYF. Written as DNA, the CDR3 is TGCGCCAGCAGCTTGTTCACAGAACACGAGCAGTACTTC.

The rearrangement links TRBV7-9 to TRBJ2-7; possibly TRBD2 for D (5 bases). Germline assignment: CDR1 SEHNR and CDR2 FQNEAQ (reference sequence). Trimming removed 5 bases from V and 4 bases from J, with 12 bases in between. The length of the CDR3 is 13 residues. DNA for the CDR3: TGTGCCAGCAGCGGGGAGAGAGTTTACGAGCAGTACTTC. Its protein product is CASSGERVYEQYF.

The chain combines TRBV19 with TRBJ2-2, with TRBD1 matching 10 bases. Germline trimming cut 2 bases from V and 4 bases from J; bases unmatched to any gene: 13. Germline CDR1 is LNHDA and CDR2 is SQIVND (reference sequence). The CDR3 is made up of 19 amino acids. In nucleotides, the CDR3 is TGTGCCAGTAGTATATTTCGAGGACAGGGGGTGATCGGCACCGGGGAGCTGTTTTTT. This translates into CASSIFRGQGVIGTGELFF.

The chain uses TRBV3-1 (or the pseudogene TRBV3-2) and TRBJ2-7; no definite D call. Germline values: CDR1 LGHDT, CDR2 YNNKEL (reference sequence). Trimming shortened V by 3 bases and J by 2 bases, and 5 bases separated the two germline ends. The CDR3 spans 12 residues. The CDR3 DNA sequence: TGTGCCAGCAGCCAGGCTACCTACGAGCAGTACTTC. Translation: CASSQATYEQYF.

V is TRBV7-2 and J is TRBJ2-1; D possibly matches TRBD1 or TRBD2 (6 bases each). V lost 3 bases to trimming and J lost 7 bases, with 16 bases between them. Germline loops: CDR1 SGHTA, CDR2 FQGNSA. This CDR3 spans 15 amino acids. The CDR3 spells CASSLGRGPRNEQFF. The CDR3 coding sequence is TGTGCCAGCAGCTTGGGCCGGGGGCCGAGAAATGAGCAGTTCTTC.

This clone was picked up one time. This chain connects TRBV5-1 to TRBJ2-3; 7 positions agree with TRBD2. The CDR3 has 15 residues. Trimming took 0 bases from V and 3 from J; bases not matched to a gene: 4. CDR1 and CDR2 (germline): SGHRS, YFSETQ. CDR3 sequence: CASSLGEGLTDTQYF. DNA of the CDR3: TGCGCCAGCAGCTTGGGGGAGGGCTTGACAGATACGCAGTATTTT.

This chain uses TRBV27 with TRBJ1-4; D is unresolved. The CDR3 is 14 amino acids. In germline, CDR1 is MNHEY, CDR2 SMNVEV (reference sequence). V lost 0 bases, J lost 5 bases, and 7 bases lay in between. CDR3 DNA sequence: TGTGCCAGCAGTTTATCCCGGAGGAATGAAAAACTGTTTTTT. Translating gives CASSLSRRNEKLFF.

This clone is medium-sized by share. The chain uses TRBV11-3 and TRBJ1-5; D gene ambiguous. The CDR3 spans 15 residues. The V gene's germline CDR1 is SGHNT and CDR2 YENEEA. V was clipped by 1 base and J by 7 bases, with 14 bases between them. The CDR3 reads CASSLVREIRQPQHF. The CDR3, as DNA: TGTGCCAGCAGCTTAGTTCGAGAGATTCGGCAGCCCCAGCATTTT.

The chain combines TRBV28 with TRBJ2-3; TRBD2 aligns across 7 bases. V dropped 5 bases and J dropped 9; count of bases not matched to a gene: 14. The CDR3 consists of 15 residues. Germline CDR1 and CDR2: MDHEN and SYDVKM. The CDR3 protein is CASSPRDYPRGTQYF. CDR3 bases: TGTGCCAGCAGTCCACGGGACTACCCTCGAGGGACGCAGTATTTT.

The chain has TRBV5-5 and TRBJ1-2, with no clear D. This CDR3 contains 12 residues. V lost 3 bases to trimming and J lost 4 bases, with 7 bases between them. CDR1 is SGHKS, CDR2 YYEKEE, per germline (reference sequence). For the CDR3, the DNA is TGTGCCAGCAGCTCGCAACCCTATGGCTACACCTTC. Translating it yields CASSSQPYGYTF. The variable domain in full, with the rest retrieved from reference TRBV5-5 and TRBJ1-2, is DAGVTQSPTHLIKTRGQQVTLRCSPISGHKSVSWYQQVLGQGPQFIFQYYEKEERGRGNFPDRFSARQFPNYSSELNVNALLLGDSALYLCASSSQPYGYTFGSGTRLTVV.

This chain uses TRBV5-4 with TRBJ2-2, with D perhaps matching TRBD2 (6 bases). The CDR3 runs to 15 residues. V was shortened by 4 bases and J by 1 base, with 11 bases between the two germline ends. Germline V lookup: CDR1 SGHNT, CDR2 YYREEE (reference sequence). The CDR3 region is CASSGLRGNTGELFF. The CDR3 nucleotides are TGTGCCAGCAGCGGTTTGCGGGGGAACACCGGGGAGCTGTTTTTT.

This chain joins TRBV9 and TRBJ2-2; D gene unclear. Germline V gene data show CDR1 as SGDLS and CDR2 as YYNGEE. Between the trimmed V and J ends, which lost 1 base and 7 bases, there was a span of 8 bases. CDR3 length: 13 residues. The CDR3 DNA reads as TGTGCCAGCAGCGTACGTATGGACGGGGAGCTGTTTTTT. Its protein is CASSVRMDGELFF.

This clone was observed a single time. The rearrangement links TRBV9 to TRBJ2-2, with 14 bases that match TRBD2. Germline CDR1 reads SGDLS; CDR2 reads YYNGEE. V lost 4 bases and J lost 5; bases outside the gene matches: 4. The CDR3 covers 16 residues. The CDR3 sequence is CASSLRTSGRTGELFF. CDR3 nucleotide sequence: TGTGCCAGCAGCCTCCGGACTAGCGGGAGGACCGGGGAGCTGTTTTTT. Variable domain in full (rest from reference TRBV9 and TRBJ2-2): DSGVTQTPKHLITATGQRVTLRCSPRSGDLSVYWYQQSLDQGLQFLIQYYNGEERAKGNILERFSAQQFPDLHSELNLSSLELGDSALYFCASSLRTSGRTGELFFGEGSRLTVL.

Judged by abundance, this clone is large. The rearrangement links TRBV3-1 (or the pseudogene TRBV3-2) to TRBJ2-2; tentatively, D is TRBD2 (5 bases). Germline values: CDR1 LGHDT, CDR2 YNNKEL (reference sequence). This CDR3 comprises 16 residues. With 0 bases removed from V and 2 bases from J, the gap between germline ends came to 10 bases. The CDR3 loop is CASSQDEGINTGELFF. The CDR3 DNA follows: TGTGCCAGCAGCCAAGATGAGGGAATCAACACCGGGGAGCTGTTTTTT.

This rearrangement joins TRBV7-2 to TRBJ1-1; tentatively, D is TRBD1 (5 bases). In germline, CDR1 is SGHTA, CDR2 FQGNSA. There are 17 residues in the CDR3. The V and J ends lost 1 base and 3 bases respectively, with 18 bases between them. DNA for the CDR3: TGTGCCAGCAGCTTAGATTTAGGGACTAGGGCGGACACTGAAGCTTTCTTT. This sequence encodes CASSLDLGTRADTEAFF.

The J gene is TRBJ2-7, the V gene TRBV5-1; 8 bases map to TRBD1. V lost 2 bases, J lost 5 bases, and 9 bases stayed unmatched. The CDR3 has 15 residues. Germline V gives CDR1 SGHRS, CDR2 YFSETQ. CDR3 sequence reads: CASSLRQGRLHEQYF. CDR3 nucleotide sequence: TGCGCCAGCAGCTTAAGACAGGGGCGGCTCCACGAGCAGTACTTC.

The chain joins TRBV6-6 to TRBJ1-3; the D is unclear. V dropped 4 bases and J dropped 4 bases, with 17 bases sitting between them. The CDR3 covers 16 residues. Germline-derived CDR1 and CDR2 are MNHNY and SVGAGI (reference sequence). The CDR3 region has the DNA TGTGCCAGCAGTTCTTGGGCCGCAAATCCGGGAAACACCATATATTTT. It codes for CASSSWAANPGNTIYF.

This clone was picked up a small number of times. The chain joins TRBV4-1 to TRBJ2-1; D uncertain. The CDR3 extends over 13 amino acids. Trimming took 4 bases from V and 8 from J, leaving 12 bases between them. CDR1 and CDR2 (germline): MGHRA, YSYEKL. The CDR3 protein is CASSREPRDEQFF. CDR3 in DNA: TGCGCCAGCAGCCGGGAACCTAGGGATGAGCAGTTCTTC.